These T cell receptor beta chains were read from a single sample in a study of beta chain features in type 1 diabetes. The method was immunoSEQ multiplex PCR; TCRdb's version includes in-frame clones alone and lacks a portion of them. In the table there are hundreds of thousands of clones, roughly an eighth of which are singletons. Material for sequencing was naive CD4+ T cells from blood. The receptors originated from a man aged 18 to 29 in good health. CDR3s leave out the opening cysteine and the closing phenylalanine or tryptophan. The order of the fields is J gene, clone size, V gene, CDR3 protein. Expanded clones get a size class; other rows say once, few or many, or leave the size out.

j_call: TRBJ2-3; clone_size: few; v_call: TRBV5-8; cdr3_aa: ASSLRRGSTDTQY
j_call: TRBJ2-1; clone_size: -; v_call: TRBV7-2; cdr3_aa: ATKGLNYNEQF
j_call: TRBJ2-6; clone_size: few; v_call: TRBV28; cdr3_aa: ASSPLGRGTSGANVLT
j_call: TRBJ1-4; clone_size: few; v_call: TRBV7-2; cdr3_aa: ASSPRNRNEKLF
j_call: TRBJ2-1; clone_size: few; v_call: TRBV7-9; cdr3_aa: ASTLLDGRQF
j_call: TRBJ2-7; clone_size: few; v_call: TRBV2; cdr3_aa: ASSEDTAYEQY
j_call: TRBJ2-7; clone_size: few; v_call: TRBV19; cdr3_aa: ASSLNVQGHEQY
j_call: TRBJ1-2; clone_size: few; v_call: TRBV30; cdr3_aa: AWSDGGAMGGYT
j_call: TRBJ2-3; clone_size: -; v_call: TRBV6-5; cdr3_aa: ASSSGLTSTDTQY
j_call: TRBJ2-7; clone_size: -; v_call: TRBV28; cdr3_aa: ASSPLTGEDEQY
j_call: TRBJ2-7; clone_size: few; v_call: TRBV10-3; cdr3_aa: AIRGGPVSYEQY
j_call: TRBJ1-5; clone_size: -; v_call: TRBV18; cdr3_aa: ASSPPGTSNQPQH
j_call: TRBJ2-2; clone_size: few; v_call: TRBV5-4; cdr3_aa: ASSLAGSGNTGELF
j_call: TRBJ2-1; clone_size: -; v_call: TRBV19; cdr3_aa: ASGRTSRVYNEQF
j_call: TRBJ1-5; clone_size: few; v_call: TRBV27; cdr3_aa: ASSFSNSNQPQH
j_call: TRBJ2-1; clone_size: few; v_call: TRBV28; cdr3_aa: ASSFHSGSYNEQF
j_call: TRBJ2-3; clone_size: few; v_call: TRBV5-1; cdr3_aa: ASSYGQSSTDTQY
j_call: TRBJ2-3; clone_size: -; v_call: TRBV5-1; cdr3_aa: ASRSTSGGTDTQY
j_call: TRBJ2-7; clone_size: few; v_call: TRBV5-4; cdr3_aa: ASSQGLTAQSQY
j_call: TRBJ1-1; clone_size: -; v_call: TRBV5-4; cdr3_aa: ASSPGTLNTEAF
j_call: TRBJ2-1; clone_size: -; v_call: TRBV11-1; cdr3_aa: ASSLPPGTREQF
j_call: TRBJ1-4; clone_size: -; v_call: TRBV7-6; cdr3_aa: ASSNRGRGEKLF
j_call: TRBJ2-2; clone_size: -; v_call: TRBV7-8; cdr3_aa: ASSLVFPNTGELF
j_call: TRBJ1-4; clone_size: few; v_call: TRBV28; cdr3_aa: ASTEGANEKLF
j_call: TRBJ2-5; clone_size: few; v_call: TRBV11-3; cdr3_aa: ASSPRTGFETQY
j_call: TRBJ2-2; clone_size: -; v_call: TRBV9; cdr3_aa: ASGILGQSNTGELF
j_call: TRBJ2-2; clone_size: few; v_call: TRBV6-5; cdr3_aa: ASSSLADTNTGELF
j_call: TRBJ1-5; clone_size: -; v_call: TRBV11-2; cdr3_aa: ASSSVRENQPQH
j_call: TRBJ2-3; clone_size: few; v_call: TRBV7-3; cdr3_aa: ASSGYRADTQY
j_call: TRBJ2-3; clone_size: -; v_call: TRBV30; cdr3_aa: AGFASGSSTDTQY
j_call: TRBJ1-2; clone_size: -; v_call: TRBV30; cdr3_aa: AWSPTTVNYGYT
j_call: TRBJ1-1; clone_size: few; v_call: TRBV29-1; cdr3_aa: SVGHRNTEAF
j_call: TRBJ1-2; clone_size: -; v_call: TRBV30; cdr3_aa: AWSLGGTYGYT
j_call: TRBJ2-4; clone_size: few; v_call: TRBV5-1; cdr3_aa: ASSSGPGQGRIQY
j_call: TRBJ2-3; clone_size: -; v_call: TRBV18; cdr3_aa: ASSPPGILTDTQY
j_call: TRBJ2-5; clone_size: few; v_call: TRBV14; cdr3_aa: ASSQVGAGGETQY
j_call: TRBJ2-3; clone_size: -; v_call: TRBV30; cdr3_aa: AWSQRAAGGTQY
j_call: TRBJ1-2; clone_size: few; v_call: TRBV30; cdr3_aa: AWTPGLGQTGYT
j_call: TRBJ2-3; clone_size: few; v_call: TRBV27; cdr3_aa: ASSLPGFTDTQY
j_call: TRBJ1-1; clone_size: few; v_call: TRBV28; cdr3_aa: ASSFSDRPEAF
j_call: TRBJ2-7; clone_size: few; v_call: TRBV18; cdr3_aa: ASSSTTGTGVEQY
j_call: TRBJ1-5; clone_size: few; v_call: TRBV5-1; cdr3_aa: ASSFAGLGSNQPQH
j_call: TRBJ2-5; clone_size: -; v_call: TRBV7-2; cdr3_aa: TSSRQLATQETQY
j_call: TRBJ2-5; clone_size: few; v_call: TRBV20-1; cdr3_aa: SVVLETQY
j_call: TRBJ2-5; clone_size: -; v_call: TRBV29-1; cdr3_aa: SVELASGVGWTQY
j_call: TRBJ1-3; clone_size: -; v_call: TRBV15; cdr3_aa: ATSRQRQISSGNTIY
j_call: TRBJ1-1; clone_size: -; v_call: TRBV7-3; cdr3_aa: ASSFGQGMTEAF
j_call: TRBJ2-7; clone_size: -; v_call: TRBV7-2; cdr3_aa: ASSLDFRGEQY
j_call: TRBJ2-6; clone_size: few; v_call: TRBV5-4; cdr3_aa: ASSLAKRGQGGANVLT
j_call: TRBJ1-2; clone_size: -; v_call: TRBV7-2; cdr3_aa: ASSLRMPASNYGYT
j_call: TRBJ2-7; clone_size: -; v_call: TRBV5-1; cdr3_aa: ASSLGGTSGIEQY
j_call: TRBJ1-4; clone_size: few; v_call: TRBV7-9; cdr3_aa: ASSLGRGRDEKLF
j_call: TRBJ1-4; clone_size: few; v_call: TRBV5-1; cdr3_aa: ASSLARQINEKLF
j_call: TRBJ2-3; clone_size: few; v_call: TRBV6-6; cdr3_aa: ASSYVGGGNTDTQY
j_call: TRBJ2-7; clone_size: -; v_call: TRBV30; cdr3_aa: ALVSRTSGRYEQY
j_call: TRBJ1-5; clone_size: -; v_call: TRBV19; cdr3_aa: ASSPSLDQPQH